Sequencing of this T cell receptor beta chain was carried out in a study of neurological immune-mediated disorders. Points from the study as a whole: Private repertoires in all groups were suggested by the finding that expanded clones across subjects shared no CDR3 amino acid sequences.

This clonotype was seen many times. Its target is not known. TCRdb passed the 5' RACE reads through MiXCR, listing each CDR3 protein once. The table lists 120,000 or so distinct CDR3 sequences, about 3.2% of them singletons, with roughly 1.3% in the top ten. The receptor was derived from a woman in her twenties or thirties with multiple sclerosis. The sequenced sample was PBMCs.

CDR3 coding DNA: TGTGCCAGCAGTCGGGACAGGGGGCCACCCGGGGAGCTGTTTTTT. It translates to CASSRDRGPPGELFF. V gene TRBV28 combines with J gene TRBJ2-2, with TRBD1 matching over 12 bases. After removal of 5 bases from V and 6 bases from J, the junction contained 4 bases not matched to a gene. The CDR3 spans 15 residues. Germline CDR1 reads MDHEN; CDR2 reads SYDVKM.